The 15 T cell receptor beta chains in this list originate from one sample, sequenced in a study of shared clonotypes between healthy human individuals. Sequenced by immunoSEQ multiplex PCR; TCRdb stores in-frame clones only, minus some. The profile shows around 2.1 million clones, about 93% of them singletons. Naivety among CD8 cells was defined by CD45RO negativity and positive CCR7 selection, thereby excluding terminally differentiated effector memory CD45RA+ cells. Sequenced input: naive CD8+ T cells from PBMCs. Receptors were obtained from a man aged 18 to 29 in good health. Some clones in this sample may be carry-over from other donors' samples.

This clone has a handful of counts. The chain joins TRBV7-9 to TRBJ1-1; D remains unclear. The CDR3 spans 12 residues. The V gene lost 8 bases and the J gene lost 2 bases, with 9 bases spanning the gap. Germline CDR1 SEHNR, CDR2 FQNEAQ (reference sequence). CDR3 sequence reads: CASYGLNTEAFF. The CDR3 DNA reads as TGTGCCAGCTACGGCCTAAACACTGAAGCTTTCTTT.

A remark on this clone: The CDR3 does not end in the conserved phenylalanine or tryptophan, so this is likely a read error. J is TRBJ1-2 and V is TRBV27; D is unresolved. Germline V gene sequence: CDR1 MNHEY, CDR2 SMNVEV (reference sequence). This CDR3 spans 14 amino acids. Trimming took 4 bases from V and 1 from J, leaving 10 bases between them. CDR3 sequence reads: CASSSSESNYGYTL. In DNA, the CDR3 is TGTGCCAGCAGTTCTTCAGAAAGTAACTATGGCTACACCCTC.

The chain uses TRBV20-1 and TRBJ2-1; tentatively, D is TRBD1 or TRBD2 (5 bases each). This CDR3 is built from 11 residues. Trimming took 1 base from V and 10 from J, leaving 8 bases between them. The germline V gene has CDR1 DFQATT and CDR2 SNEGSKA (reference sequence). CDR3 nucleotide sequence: TGCAGTGCTAGAGTGGGGGAGGAGCAGTTCTTC. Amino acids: CSARVGEEQFF.

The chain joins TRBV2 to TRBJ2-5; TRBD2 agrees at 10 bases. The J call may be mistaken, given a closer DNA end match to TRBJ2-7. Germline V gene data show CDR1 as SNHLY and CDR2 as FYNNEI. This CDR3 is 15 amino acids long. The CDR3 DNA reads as TGTGCCAGCAGTGAACGAGCGGGAGGGCCCTACGAGCAGTACTTC. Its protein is CASSERAGGPYEQYF.

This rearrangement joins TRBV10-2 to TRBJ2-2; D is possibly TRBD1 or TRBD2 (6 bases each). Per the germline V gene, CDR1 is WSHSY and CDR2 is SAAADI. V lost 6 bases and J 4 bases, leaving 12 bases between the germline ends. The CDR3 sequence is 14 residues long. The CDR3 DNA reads TGCGCCAGCAGCGAGGGGGGATCCACCGGGGAGCTGTTTTTT. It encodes CASSEGGSTGELFF.

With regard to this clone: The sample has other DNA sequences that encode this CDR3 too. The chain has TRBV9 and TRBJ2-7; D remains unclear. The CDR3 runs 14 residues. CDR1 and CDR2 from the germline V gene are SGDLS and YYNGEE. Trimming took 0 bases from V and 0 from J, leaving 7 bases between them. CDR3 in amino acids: CASSVGSGSYEQYF. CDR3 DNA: TGTGCCAGCAGCGTAGGATCGGGCTCCTACGAGCAGTACTTC.

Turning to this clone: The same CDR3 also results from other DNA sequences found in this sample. This CDR3 is CASSFGLNTEAFF. The CDR3 region has the DNA TGTGCCAGCAGCTTCGGCTTGAACACTGAAGCTTTCTTT. The chain couples TRBV7-9 to TRBJ1-1, with unresolved D. This CDR3 spans 13 amino acids. V was shortened by 3 bases and J by 0 bases, with 5 bases between the two germline ends. The germline CDR1 and CDR2 sequences are SEHNR and FQNEAQ (reference sequence).

The CDR3 nucleotides read TGCGCCAGCAGCCTAGGGACTTTTAGCACAGATACGCAGTATTTT. This sequence encodes CASSLGTFSTDTQYF. This chain links TRBV4-3 with TRBJ2-3; the D gene is possibly TRBD2 (6 bases). This CDR3 has 15 amino acids. Germline lookup yields CDR1 LGHNA and CDR2 YSLEER. Trimming shortened V by 4 bases and J by 0 bases, and 11 bases separated the two germline ends.

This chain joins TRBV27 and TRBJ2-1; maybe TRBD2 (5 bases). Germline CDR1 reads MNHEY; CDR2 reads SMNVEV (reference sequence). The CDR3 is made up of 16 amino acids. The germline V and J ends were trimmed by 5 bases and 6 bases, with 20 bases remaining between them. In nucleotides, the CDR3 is TGTGCCAGCAGTACATCCGTCGGGGAAACGGTCAATGAGCAGTTCTTC. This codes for CASSTSVGETVNEQFF.

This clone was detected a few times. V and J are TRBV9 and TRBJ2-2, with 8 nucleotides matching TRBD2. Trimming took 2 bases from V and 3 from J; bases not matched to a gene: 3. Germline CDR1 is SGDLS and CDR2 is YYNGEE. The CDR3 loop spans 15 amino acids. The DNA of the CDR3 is TGTGCCAGCAGCGTCCTGCGGGGGGACACCGGGGAGCTGTTTTTT. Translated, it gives CASSVLRGDTGELFF.

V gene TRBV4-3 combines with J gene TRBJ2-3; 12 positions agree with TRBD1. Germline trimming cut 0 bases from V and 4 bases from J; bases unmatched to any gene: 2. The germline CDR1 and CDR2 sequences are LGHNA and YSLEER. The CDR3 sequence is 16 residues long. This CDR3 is CASSQDGTGGADTQYF. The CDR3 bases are TGCGCCAGCAGCCAAGATGGGACAGGGGGCGCAGATACGCAGTATTTT.

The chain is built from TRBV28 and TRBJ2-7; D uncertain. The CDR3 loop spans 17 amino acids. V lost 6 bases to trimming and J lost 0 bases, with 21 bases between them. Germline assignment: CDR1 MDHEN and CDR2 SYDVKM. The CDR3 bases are TGTGCCAGCAGCCTCCACTCTCGGACGTTAAGCTCCTACGAGCAGTACTTC. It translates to CASSLHSRTLSSYEQYF.

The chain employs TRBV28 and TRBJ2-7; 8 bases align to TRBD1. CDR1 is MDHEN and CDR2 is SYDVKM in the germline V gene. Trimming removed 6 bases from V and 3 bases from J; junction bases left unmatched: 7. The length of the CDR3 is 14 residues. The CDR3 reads CASSPRQGYYEQYF. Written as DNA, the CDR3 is TGTGCCAGCAGCCCTAGACAGGGGTACTACGAGCAGTACTTC.

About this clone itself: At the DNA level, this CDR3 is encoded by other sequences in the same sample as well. The DNA of the CDR3 is TGTGCCAGCAGTGAAGGGACAGGAGCAAACTATGGCTACACCTTC. The encoded protein is CASSEGTGANYGYTF. V and J are TRBV6-1 and TRBJ1-2; 7 bases line up with TRBD1. Germline lookup yields CDR1 MNHNS and CDR2 SASEGT. Trimming cost V 1 base and J 2 bases; bases outside gene matches: 4. CDR3 length: 15 amino acids.

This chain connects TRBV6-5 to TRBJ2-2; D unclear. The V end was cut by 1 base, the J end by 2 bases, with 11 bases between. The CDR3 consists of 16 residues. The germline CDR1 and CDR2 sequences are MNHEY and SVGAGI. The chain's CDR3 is CASSYWLGANTGELFF. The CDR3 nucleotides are TGTGCCAGCAGTTACTGGCTGGGCGCAAACACCGGGGAGCTGTTTTTT.